These 13 T cell receptor beta chains share one sample of origin, sequenced in a study of Tregs in tolerant kidney transplant recipients. Only in-frame clones appear in the TCRdb table, and some are missing; sequencing was by immunoSEQ multiplex PCR. The table shows nearly 50,000 clones, with approximately 89% occurring only once. Recipients received nonmyeloablative bone marrow transplants from related graft donors, with transient mixed chimerism. The sample consisted of CD8+ T cells from blood (PBMCs), taken 12 months after the transplant. Source of these receptors: a human patient who received a combined kidney and bone marrow transplant. The graft donor may account for some of the T cells.

The V call is TRBV7-9, the J call TRBJ1-1, with 9 positions matching TRBD1. Germline CDR1 SEHNR, CDR2 FQNEAQ (reference sequence). The CDR3 loop spans 17 amino acids. V lost 5 bases, J lost 3 bases, and 13 bases stayed unmatched. The CDR3 sequence: CASSDSGTGLLHTEAFF. CDR3 in DNA: TGTGCCAGCAGCGACTCCGGGACAGGGCTGTTGCACACTGAAGCTTTCTTT.

The rearrangement uses TRBV7-6 and TRBJ1-1, with a tentative D call TRBD1 (5 bases). V was pared by 1 base and J by 0 bases, with 18 bases between. This CDR3 is built from 18 residues. Germline CDR1 and CDR2: SGHVS and FNYEAQ. The CDR3 DNA sequence: TGTGCCAGCAGCTTAGATATTGCAGGGTTGGGCTTGAACACTGAAGCTTTCTTT. It yields the protein CASSLDIAGLGLNTEAFF.

The chain is built from TRBV14 and TRBJ2-5, with D possibly being TRBD1 (5 bases). The CDR3 length is 13 residues. V was clipped by 3 bases and J by 8 bases, with 13 bases between them. Germline CDR1 reads SGHDN; CDR2 reads FVKESK. In DNA form, the CDR3 reads TGTGCCAGCAGCCAGAACATAGGGGAAACCCAGTACTTC. This encodes CASSQNIGETQYF.

This chain links TRBV18 with TRBJ1-5; D unresolved. V lost 3 bases and J lost 4, with 10 bases in between. Germline CDR1 KGHSH, CDR2 LQKENI. The CDR3 sequence is 14 residues long. CDR3 coding DNA: TGTGCCAGCTCACCTTGGTCGGGTAATCAGCCCCAGCATTTT. It specifies CASSPWSGNQPQHF.

The chain combines TRBV7-8 with TRBJ2-7, with a weak D call TRBD1 (6 bases). V dropped 5 bases and J dropped 3 bases, with 20 bases sitting between them. The CDR3 spans 16 residues. Germline CDR1 is SGHVS and CDR2 is FQNEAQ. CDR3 in DNA: TGTGCCAGCAGCATAGATTCGACAGGCGCCTACTACGAGCAGTACTTC. Amino acids: CASSIDSTGAYYEQYF.

The chain has TRBV29-1 and TRBJ1-2; 10 nucleotides align to TRBD1. Germline trimming cut 7 bases from V and 2 bases from J; bases unmatched to any gene: 4. Germline CDR1 SQVTM, CDR2 ANQGSEA. This CDR3 has 13 amino acids. CDR3 in amino acids: CSGDRGPNYGYTF. CDR3 bases: TGCAGCGGTGACAGGGGGCCCAACTATGGCTACACCTTC.

The rearrangement joins TRBV25-1 to TRBJ2-2; a weak D match, TRBD2 (6 bases). The germline gives CDR1 MGHDK, CDR2 SYGVNS. V lost 2 bases and J lost 3, with 10 bases in between. CDR3 length equals 15 residues. The CDR3 DNA reads as TGTGCCAGCAGTGAAGGTTGGGGGGACACCGGGGAGCTGTTTTTT. Translated: CASSEGWGDTGELFF.

The CDR3 region is CASSLEAGAAYEQYF. CDR3 nucleotides: TGTGCCAGCAGCTTAGAAGCGGGGGCCGCCTACGAGCAGTACTTC. This chain links TRBV7-2 with TRBJ2-7; TRBD2 agrees at 8 bases. The trim removed 1 base at V and 2 bases at J, leaving 4 bases unmatched. The CDR3 sequence is 15 residues long. In germline, CDR1 is SGHTA, CDR2 FQGNSA. Supplemented by reference TRBV7-2 and TRBJ2-7, the full variable domain reads GAGVSQSPSNKVTEKGKDVELRCDPISGHTALYWYRQSLGQGLEFLIYFQGNSAPDKSGLPSDRFSAERTGGSVSTLTIQRTQQEDSAVYLCASSLEAGAAYEQYFGPGTRLTVT.

The rearrangement joins TRBV27 to TRBJ2-7, with 7 bases matching TRBD1. The CDR3 sequence is 15 residues long. Germline V CDR1 and CDR2: MNHEY, SMNVEV (reference sequence). The V gene end was trimmed by 2 bases and the J gene end by 3 bases; junction bases not matched to a gene: 7. The CDR3 DNA sequence: TGTGCCAGCAGTTTAAGGGGGACAGTAGGCTACGAGCAGTACTTC. Its translation is CASSLRGTVGYEQYF.

This clone was counted only a few times. The chain joins TRBV11-3 to TRBJ2-7, with TRBD1 matching over 10 bases. Trimming removed 3 bases from V and 4 bases from J; junction bases left unmatched: 6. The germline CDR1 and CDR2 sequences are SGHNT and YENEEA. This CDR3 is built from 15 residues. The CDR3 region has the DNA TGTGCCAGCAGCTTCGGGACAGGGGACGGGTACGAGCAGTACTTC. This gives the protein CASSFGTGDGYEQYF.

The V call is TRBV2, the J call TRBJ1-1, with 9 positions matching TRBD1. Germline CDR1 SNHLY, CDR2 FYNNEI. Germline trimming cut 2 bases from V and 2 bases from J; bases unmatched to any gene: 3. The CDR3 length is 15 residues. Here the CDR3 reads CASSERTGANTEAFF. For the CDR3, the DNA is TGTGCCAGCAGTGAACGGACAGGGGCAAACACTGAAGCTTTCTTT.

The chain employs TRBV9 and TRBJ2-3; 8 bases agree with TRBD2. Germline V gene lookup returns CDR1 SGDLS and CDR2 YYNGEE. The length of the CDR3 is 15 residues. V trimming: 6 bases; J trimming: 2 bases; junction bases outside the gene matches: 8. The CDR3 sequence: CASTLSGIDTDTQYF. The DNA for the CDR3 is TGTGCCAGCACCCTTAGCGGGATAGACACAGATACGCAGTATTTT.

This clone has a single count. The chain is built from TRBV19 and TRBJ2-7; TRBD1 matches 8 bases. The CDR3 spans 15 residues. CDR1 is LNHDA, CDR2 SQIVND, per germline (reference sequence). The V and J ends lost 5 bases and 2 bases, in that order; junction bases with no gene match: 8. CDR3 coding DNA: TGTGCCAGTAGTGTTGGCTCGGGACAGGCCTACGAGCAGTACTTC. It specifies CASSVGSGQAYEQYF.